The clone carrying this TCR beta chain was counted ten times or more. Germline V gene sequence: CDR1 DFQATT, CDR2 SNEGSKA (reference sequence). The CDR3 contains 14 residues. Trimming cost V 2 bases and J 5 bases; bases outside gene matches: 6. The data stem from a study of early T cells in non-severe SARS-CoV-2 infection. TCRdb redid the calling of the 5' RACE reads with MiXCR, one entry per CDR3 protein. This table holds 86,000 or so distinct CDR3 sequences, more than 5% found once. The receptor comes from an adult who was a healthcare worker with PCR-confirmed SARS-CoV-2 infection or an uninfected control (not recorded which). The gene calls are TRBV20-1 and TRBJ1-2; TRBD1 matches 9 bases. Sequenced: whole blood. CDR3 nucleotides: TGCAGTGCTAGACTTGTCGGGACAGGGTATGGCTACACCTTC. This codes for CSARLVGTGYGYTF.